This T cell receptor beta chain came from a study of T cells in Graves' hyperthyroidism and ophthalmopathy. Findings and limits, study-wide: In the blood, most expanded thyroid clonotypes above 0.001 appeared as well.

Amplified TCR beta CDR3 regions came from RNA transcripts. When the TCR CDR3 underwent first-round RT-PCR, the HTBI primer set was used. TCRdb re-called the multiplex PCR reads with MiXCR, one entry per CDR3 protein. The sample shows about 420,000 distinct CDR3 sequences, about 15% of them seen only once. The CDR3 is 15 amino acids. V lost 1 base and J lost 3, with 13 bases in between. Germline lookup yields CDR1 SGHRS and CDR2 YFSETQ. This clonotype occurred many times. Its specificity is unknown. The sequencing sample was made of blood. The receptor was isolated from a woman younger than 35 with Graves' hyperthyroidism. This chain joins TRBV5-1 and TRBJ1-2, with D unclear. CDR3 sequence: CASSLMTRNYYGYTF. As DNA, the CDR3 is TGCGCCAGCAGCTTGATGACCCGGAATTACTATGGCTACACCTTC.